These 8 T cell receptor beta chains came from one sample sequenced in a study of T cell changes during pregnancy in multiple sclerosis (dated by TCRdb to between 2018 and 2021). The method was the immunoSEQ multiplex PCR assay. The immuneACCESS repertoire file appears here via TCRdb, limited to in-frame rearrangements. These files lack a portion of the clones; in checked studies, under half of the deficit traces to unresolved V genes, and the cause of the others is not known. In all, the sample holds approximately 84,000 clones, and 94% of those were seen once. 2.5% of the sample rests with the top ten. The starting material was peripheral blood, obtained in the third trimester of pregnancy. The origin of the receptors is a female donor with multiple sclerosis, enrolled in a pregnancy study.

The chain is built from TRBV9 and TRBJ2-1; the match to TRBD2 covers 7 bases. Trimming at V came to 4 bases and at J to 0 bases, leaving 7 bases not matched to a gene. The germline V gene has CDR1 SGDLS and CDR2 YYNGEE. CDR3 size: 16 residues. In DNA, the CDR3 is TGTGCCAGCAGCCCTTTCAGGGACTACTCCTACAATGAGCAGTTCTTC. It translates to CASSPFRDYSYNEQFF.

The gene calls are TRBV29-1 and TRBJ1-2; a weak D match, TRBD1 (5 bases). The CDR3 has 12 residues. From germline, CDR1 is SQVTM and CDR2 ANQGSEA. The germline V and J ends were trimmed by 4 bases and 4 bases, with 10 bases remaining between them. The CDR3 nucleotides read TGCAGCGTTGGGACAAGGCTCTATGGCTACACCTTC. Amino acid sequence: CSVGTRLYGYTF.

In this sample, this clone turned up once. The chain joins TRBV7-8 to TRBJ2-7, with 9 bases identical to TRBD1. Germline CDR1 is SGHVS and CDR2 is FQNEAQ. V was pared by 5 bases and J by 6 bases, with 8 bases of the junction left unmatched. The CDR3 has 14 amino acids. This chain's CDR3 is CASSTRDRASEQYF. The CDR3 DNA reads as TGTGCCAGCAGCACCCGGGACAGGGCTAGCGAGCAGTACTTC.

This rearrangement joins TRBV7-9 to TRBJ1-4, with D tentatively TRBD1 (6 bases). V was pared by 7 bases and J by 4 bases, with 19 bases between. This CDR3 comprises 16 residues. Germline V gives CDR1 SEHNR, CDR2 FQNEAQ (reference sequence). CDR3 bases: TGTGCCAGCAAGGACAGTAGTGGGCGGTTTAATGAAAAACTGTTTTTT. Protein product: CASKDSSGRFNEKLFF.

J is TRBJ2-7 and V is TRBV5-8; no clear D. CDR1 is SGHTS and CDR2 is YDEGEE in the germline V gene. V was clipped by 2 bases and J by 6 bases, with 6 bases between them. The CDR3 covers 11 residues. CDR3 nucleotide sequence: TGTGCCAGCAGCTTACCGAGCGAGCAGTACTTC. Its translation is CASSLPSEQYF.

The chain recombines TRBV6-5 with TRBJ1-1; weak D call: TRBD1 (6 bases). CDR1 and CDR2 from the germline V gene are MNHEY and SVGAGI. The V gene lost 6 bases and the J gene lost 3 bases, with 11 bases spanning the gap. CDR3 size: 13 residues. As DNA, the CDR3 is TGTGCCAGCAGCGACAGGCTTGACACTGAAGCTTTCTTT. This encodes CASSDRLDTEAFF.

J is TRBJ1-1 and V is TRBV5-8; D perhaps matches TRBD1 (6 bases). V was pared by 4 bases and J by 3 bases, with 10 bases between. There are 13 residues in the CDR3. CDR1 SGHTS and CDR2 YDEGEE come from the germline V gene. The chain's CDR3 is CASSISGDTEAFF. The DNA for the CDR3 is TGTGCCAGCAGCATTTCAGGGGACACTGAAGCTTTCTTT.

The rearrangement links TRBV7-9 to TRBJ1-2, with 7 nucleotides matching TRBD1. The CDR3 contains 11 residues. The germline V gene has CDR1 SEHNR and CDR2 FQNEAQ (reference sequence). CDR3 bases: TGTGCGGCCGCGACAGGGAGAGGCTACACCTTC. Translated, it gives CAAATGRGYTF.